This T cell receptor (beta chain) was recovered during a study of T cell responses to AZD1222 COVID-19 vaccine. CDR1 is SGHDT, CDR2 YYEEEE, per germline. This CDR3 has 13 amino acids. Trimming removed 2 bases from V and 3 bases from J, with 9 bases in between. The table came from immunoSEQ multiplex PCR; TCRdb's copy has only in-frame clones and leaves some out. In the table there are 95,000 to 100,000 clones, around 84% of which are singletons. The material was peripheral blood, obtained on day 0 of AZD1222 vaccination. The receptor was derived from an adult in good health. The chain joins TRBV5-6 to TRBJ2-7; D may be TRBD2 (5 bases). CDR3 bases: TGTGCCAGCAGCTTCGGGAACCTCTACGAGCAGTACTTC. Its translation: CASSFGNLYEQYF.